Below are 24 T cell receptor beta chains sequenced from a single sample in a study of shared clonotypes between healthy human individuals. Measured with immunoSEQ multiplex PCR; TCRdb has only the in-frame clones, and not every one. The sample shows approximately 180,000 clones, over 80% of them seen only once. The sequencing input was naive CD4+ T cells sorted from blood. As for subset: CD45RA+ positively selected. The receptors were gathered from a woman younger than 45 in good health.

This rearrangement joins TRBV4-1 to TRBJ2-6, with 13 nucleotides matching TRBD2. The CDR3 has 18 amino acids. Germline loops: CDR1 MGHRA, CDR2 YSYEKL. Trimming removed 4 bases from V and 2 bases from J; junction bases left unmatched: 5. CDR3 sequence (DNA): TGCGCCAGCAGCCGGACTAGCGGGAGAACCCCTGGGGCCAACGTCCTGACTTTC. Its protein product is CASSRTSGRTPGANVLTF.

The chain is built from TRBV30 and TRBJ2-7; no clear D gene. The germline V and J ends were trimmed by 3 bases and 3 bases, with 9 bases remaining between them. The CDR3 has 12 residues. Germline CDR1 is GTSNPN and CDR2 is SVGIG (reference sequence). CDR3 nucleotide sequence: TGTGCCTGGAGCAGGAGCCTCTACGAGCAGTACTTC. Residues: CAWSRSLYEQYF.

This sequence joins TRBV18 and TRBJ1-1; D ambiguous. This CDR3 is 14 amino acids long. Germline CDR1 is KGHSH and CDR2 is LQKENI. V lost 6 bases to trimming and J lost 1 base, with 12 bases between them. This CDR3 reads CASSATVGNTEAFF. The CDR3 DNA reads as TGTGCCAGCTCGGCGACGGTGGGGAACACTGAAGCTTTCTTT.

This chain joins TRBV19 and TRBJ2-1; D unclear. The germline V and J ends were trimmed by 6 bases and 8 bases, with 8 bases remaining between them. Germline-derived CDR1 and CDR2 are LNHDA and SQIVND (reference sequence). The CDR3 has 11 residues. CDR3 in amino acids: CASSRVDEQFF. CDR3 DNA sequence: TGTGCCAGTAGCCGGGTAGATGAGCAGTTCTTC.

The genes are TRBV7-2 and TRBJ1-2; tentative D call: TRBD1 (5 bases). The CDR3 totals 14 residues. Germline CDR1 SGHTA, CDR2 FQGNSA. Deletions cut 0 bases from V and 4 bases from J, with 9 bases between. This CDR3 is CASSLAGEAYGYTF. As DNA, the CDR3 is TGTGCCAGCAGCTTAGCAGGGGAGGCCTATGGCTACACCTTC.

This chain links TRBV28 with TRBJ1-5; D unclear. Per the germline V gene, CDR1 is MDHEN and CDR2 is SYDVKM. The CDR3 covers 12 residues. V lost 6 bases and J lost 6, with 9 bases in between. This chain's CDR3 is CASREAVQPQHF. CDR3 nucleotide sequence: TGTGCCAGCAGGGAGGCCGTTCAGCCCCAGCATTTT. The variable domain in full, completed from reference TRBV28 and TRBJ1-5, reads DVKVTQSSRYLVKRTGEKVFLECVQDMDHENMFWYRQDPGLGLRLIYFSYDVKMKEKGDIPEGYSVSREKKERFSLILESASTNQTSMYLCASREAVQPQHFGDGTRLSIL.

This clone is a singleton in its sample. The rearrangement uses TRBV7-9 and TRBJ1-1; no clear D. Germline V gene data show CDR1 as SEHNR and CDR2 as FQNEAQ (reference sequence). The CDR3 runs to 13 residues. V lost 3 bases and J 1 base, leaving 6 bases between the germline ends. The chain's CDR3 is CASSLTGNTEAFF. The CDR3 region has the DNA TGTGCCAGCAGCTTGACGGGGAACACTGAAGCTTTCTTT.

The chain recombines TRBV7-9 with TRBJ1-3; D is unresolved. Germline loops: CDR1 SEHNR, CDR2 FQNEAQ (reference sequence). The germline V and J ends were trimmed by 2 bases and 0 bases, with 8 bases remaining between them. The CDR3 extends over 15 amino acids. The CDR3 DNA reads as TGTGCCAGCAGCTTATTAGAAGTCTCTGGAAACACCATATATTTT. It encodes CASSLLEVSGNTIYF.

CDR3: CASSVALGSPYEQYF. The CDR3 DNA is TGTGCCAGCAGCGTAGCTCTTGGATCTCCCTACGAGCAGTACTTC. The V and J genes are TRBV9 and TRBJ2-7; D is uncertain. The CDR3 covers 15 residues. CDR1 and CDR2 (germline): SGDLS, YYNGEE. V gave up 0 bases and J gave up 2 bases, with 12 bases separating them.

This chain links TRBV6-5 with TRBJ2-7; 10 bases line up with TRBD2. This CDR3 spans 14 amino acids. CDR1 and CDR2 (germline): MNHEY, SVGAGI. V trimming: 5 bases; J trimming: 5 bases; junction bases outside the gene matches: 6. The CDR3 bases are TGTGCCAGCAGTCTAGCGGGAGTCCGAAACGAGCAGTACTTC. It is translated as CASSLAGVRNEQYF.

V usage is TRBV10-3 and J usage is TRBJ2-7; TRBD1 is a possible D gene (5 bases). This CDR3 spans 15 amino acids. Germline V gene data show CDR1 as ENHRY and CDR2 as SYGVKD. V was cut by 0 bases and J by 2 bases, with 11 bases left in between. The CDR3 DNA follows: TGTGCCATCAGTGAGTCAGGGGCCCCCCCCTACGAGCAGTACTTC. It is translated as CAISESGAPPYEQYF.

This chain joins TRBV7-3 and TRBJ2-1; tentatively, D is TRBD2 (5 bases). Deletions cut 0 bases from V and 9 bases from J, with 9 bases between. The germline V gene has CDR1 SGHTA and CDR2 FQGTGA. The CDR3 has 13 residues. In nucleotides, the CDR3 is TGTGCCAGCAGCTTAACGAACGGACTTGAGCAGTTCTTC. This gives the protein CASSLTNGLEQFF.

This chain links TRBV5-4 with TRBJ2-5; 10 bases are shared with TRBD2. Judging by the DNA end, TRBJ2-7 fits better; the J call may be wrong. The germline V gene encodes CDR1 SGHNT and CDR2 YYREEE (reference sequence). The CDR3 sequence is 13 residues long. CDR3 in amino acids: CASSGLADYEQYF. CDR3 in DNA: TGTGCCAGCAGCGGACTAGCGGACTACGAGCAGTACTTC.

The V call is TRBV5-1, the J call TRBJ2-5; 8 nucleotides agree with TRBD2. The DNA end favors TRBJ2-7, so the J call may be wrong. The CDR3 is made up of 13 amino acids. Germline-derived CDR1 and CDR2 are SGHRS and YFSETQ. The CDR3 bases are TGCGCCAGCAGCTCGGGACTAGGTGACGAGCAGTACTTC. The encoded protein is CASSSGLGDEQYF.

The genes are TRBV28 and TRBJ2-2; D remains ambiguous. CDR1 is MDHEN, CDR2 SYDVKM, per germline. V was shortened by 3 bases and J by 4 bases, with 6 bases between the two germline ends. CDR3 length: 13 residues. CDR3 amino acids: CASSFSPTGELFF. In nucleotides, the CDR3 is TGTGCCAGCAGTTTTTCCCCCACCGGGGAGCTGTTTTTT.

DNA for the CDR3: TGCGCCAGCAGCTTGGGTCGGGACAGGGCCCCCTACGAGCAGTACTTC. The encoded protein is CASSLGRDRAPYEQYF. The chain joins TRBV5-1 to TRBJ2-7, with TRBD1 matching over 9 bases. CDR3 length equals 16 residues. Germline-derived CDR1 and CDR2 are SGHRS and YFSETQ. The V gene end was trimmed by 0 bases and the J gene end by 2 bases; junction bases not matched to a gene: 6.

The chain links TRBV7-9 to TRBJ2-7, with unresolved D. Germline CDR1 SEHNR, CDR2 FQNEAQ (reference sequence). With 5 bases removed from V and 2 bases from J, the gap between germline ends came to 4 bases. This CDR3 spans 11 amino acids. DNA of the CDR3: TGTGCCAGCAGCGCCGCCTACGAGCAGTACTTC. This translates into CASSAAYEQYF.

The gene calls are TRBV7-2 and TRBJ2-7; either TRBD1 or TRBD2 may supply D (9 bases each). CDR3 size: 19 residues. Germline assignment: CDR1 SGHTA and CDR2 FQGNSA. The V and J ends lost 5 bases and 1 base respectively, with 27 bases between them. The CDR3 loop reads CASSRSGQGGLALSYEQYF. The CDR3 coding sequence is TGTGCCAGCAGCCGGTCGGGACAGGGTGGACTAGCGTTGTCCTACGAGCAGTACTTC.

The table lists this clone with a few counts. The chain combines TRBV28 with TRBJ2-7; D uncertain. CDR3 size: 12 residues. The germline V gene encodes CDR1 MDHEN and CDR2 SYDVKM. Trimming removed 6 bases from V and 5 bases from J, with 11 bases in between. CDR3: CASSGGQDEQYF. The CDR3 DNA sequence: TGTGCCAGCAGCGGTGGGCAGGACGAGCAGTACTTC.

A single count supports this clone. The CDR3 DNA is TGTGCCAGCAGTTACGGCCAGGGGGGCACTGAAGCTTTCTTT. Its protein is CASSYGQGGTEAFF. The chain uses TRBV6-5 and TRBJ1-1; 7 nucleotides agree with TRBD1. The germline V gene has CDR1 MNHEY and CDR2 SVGAGI. The CDR3 totals 14 residues. V was clipped by 2 bases and J by 4 bases; unmatched bases: 4.

The CDR3 sequence: CASIPGVGASYEQYF. The CDR3 bases are TGTGCCAGCATCCCTGGGGTGGGTGCTTCCTACGAGCAGTACTTC. V gene TRBV28 combines with J gene TRBJ2-7, with D unresolved. This CDR3 is built from 15 residues. The V gene lost 7 bases and the J gene lost 1 base, with 17 bases spanning the gap. From germline, CDR1 is MDHEN and CDR2 SYDVKM.

J is TRBJ2-1 and V is TRBV4-1; D may be TRBD2 (5 bases). Germline CDR1 is MGHRA and CDR2 is YSYEKL. CDR3 length: 16 residues. Trimming left V 2 bases short and J 7 bases short, with 18 bases between. CDR3 in amino acids: CASSQPTRRTENEQFF. The CDR3 nucleotides read TGCGCCAGCAGCCAACCTACGAGGAGGACGGAGAATGAGCAGTTCTTC.

The chain employs TRBV5-6 and TRBJ1-3, with D possibly TRBD1 on 5 matching bases. V gave up 1 base and J gave up 1 base, with 9 bases separating them. This CDR3 spans 15 amino acids. CDR1 is SGHDT and CDR2 is YYEEEE in the germline V gene. In DNA form, the CDR3 reads TGTGCCAGCAGCTTGTCAGGGTGGTCTGGAAACACCATATATTTT. Amino acids: CASSLSGWSGNTIYF. The variable domain in full, completed from reference TRBV5-6 and TRBJ1-3, reads DAGVTQSPTHLIKTRGQQVTLRCSPKSGHDTVSWYQQALGQGPQFIFQYYEEEERQRGNFPDRFSGHQFPNYSSELNVNALLLGDSALYLCASSLSGWSGNTIYFGEGSWLTVV.

The V and J genes are TRBV28 and TRBJ2-3; 8 bases are shared with TRBD1. In germline, CDR1 is MDHEN, CDR2 SYDVKM. CDR3 length: 16 amino acids. V was clipped by 7 bases and J by 3 bases; unmatched bases: 12. This CDR3 reads CASTAKGRGRTDTQYF. The CDR3 DNA follows: TGTGCCAGCACCGCAAAGGGCAGGGGGCGTACAGATACGCAGTATTTT.